The clone carrying this TCR beta chain has more than one count but fewer than ten. The antigen remains undetermined. The sample belongs to a study of Ad26.COV2.S vaccination and SARS-CoV-2 variants. Some clones are missing from TCRdb's copy, which holds only in-frame ones; the method was immunoSEQ multiplex PCR. The data show about 370,000 clones, with over 75% seen just once and 1.9% held by the top ten. Study results and caveats: After vaccination, reports described spike-specific CD8+ and CD4+ T cell responses as showing substantial breadth.

Treatment indicated: around 19 received Ad26.COV2.S at low or high dose, single or two shots; about 5 received placebo; per-sample allocation not given. Day 63 after the first injection of vaccine or placebo was the sampling time. This vaccine is an Ad26 vector that expresses the Wuhan-strain SARS-CoV-2 spike. V was pared by 5 bases and J by 7 bases, with 12 bases between. This CDR3 region has 13 residues. CDR1 KGHDR and CDR2 SFDVKD come from the germline V gene. This TCR derives from a person aged 18 to 59 who received the Ad26.COV2.S COVID-19 vaccine or a placebo. Source: peripheral blood, taken in a trial of Ad26.COV2.S vaccine versus placebo. This rearrangement joins TRBV24-1 to TRBJ2-3, with D possibly TRBD1 on 6 matching bases. CDR3 DNA sequence: TGTGCCACCAGTGGGGGGCCGGTCTATACGCAGTATTTT. This sequence encodes CATSGGPVYTQYF.